The rows below give T cell receptor beta chains drawn from one sample of a study of T cell repertoires in cytomegalovirus infection. Their target antigens are unknown. TCRdb processed the reads anew with MiXCR; each CDR3 protein has one entry. The repertoire holds tens of thousands of distinct CDR3 sequences, with roughly 20% as singletons. Here the sequenced sample was CD8+ T cells from cultured PBMCs, taken from culture after CMV antigen stimulation. Receptors were obtained from a human donor in good health (CMV status not recorded). Some clones in this sample may be carry-over from other donors' samples. Both conserved end residues are part of each CDR3. A D gene is named only where the DNA matches it firmly. For some rows the clone size is stated as once, few or many, or as a class when expanded; others skip it.

CDR3 protein: CSVRGTSGRNEQFF
CDR3 DNA: TGCAGCGTCCGCGGGACTAGCGGGAGGAATGAGCAGTTCTTC
V gene: TRBV29-1
clone size: few
J gene: TRBJ2-1
D gene: TRBD2

CDR3 protein: CASSGSRLGSYEQYF
CDR3 DNA: TGTGCCAGCAGCGGATCGAGGCTAGGGTCCTACGAGCAGTACTTC
V gene: TRBV7-2
clone size: NA
J gene: TRBJ2-7
D gene: NA

CDR3 protein: CASSFREGGTEAFF
CDR3 DNA: TGTGCCAGTAGTTTCAGGGAGGGAGGCACTGAAGCTTTCTTT
V gene: TRBV19
clone size: NA
J gene: TRBJ1-1
D gene: NA

CDR3 protein: CASSPSSSYEQYF
CDR3 DNA: TGTGCCAGCAGCCCCTCGAGCTCCTACGAGCAGTACTTC
V gene: TRBV7-2
clone size: NA
J gene: TRBJ2-7
D gene: NA

CDR3 protein: CASAASSYNEQFF
CDR3 DNA: TGTGCCAGTGCCGCTAGCTCCTACAATGAGCAGTTCTTC
V gene: TRBV19
clone size: few
J gene: TRBJ2-1
D gene: NA

CDR3 protein: CASSSSPFGKNHNEQFF
CDR3 DNA: TGTGCCAGCAGCTCCTCCCCCTTCGGAAAAAATCACAATGAGCAGTTCTTC
V gene: TRBV7-3
clone size: many
J gene: TRBJ2-1
D gene: NA

CDR3 protein: CASSLGPAGRTGELFF
CDR3 DNA: TGTGCCAGCAGCTTAGGGCCAGCGGGAAGGACCGGGGAGCTGTTTTTT
V gene: TRBV7-2
clone size: NA
J gene: TRBJ2-2
D gene: TRBD2

CDR3 protein: CASSPNGGGNIQYF
CDR3 DNA: TGTGCCAGCAGCCCGAACGGGGGGGGGAACATTCAGTACTTC
V gene: TRBV11-2
clone size: NA
J gene: TRBJ2-4
D gene: TRBD2

CDR3 protein: CASSYTSSYEQYF
CDR3 DNA: TGTGCCAGCAGCTATACTAGCTCCTACGAGCAGTACTTC
V gene: TRBV6-2/TRBV6-3
clone size: NA
J gene: TRBJ2-7
D gene: NA

CDR3 protein: CASSPFSQGYYEQYF
CDR3 DNA: TGCGCCAGCAGCCCCTTTAGCCAAGGGTACTACGAGCAGTACTTC
V gene: TRBV4-3
clone size: NA
J gene: TRBJ2-7
D gene: NA

CDR3 protein: CASSLRGGNEQFF
CDR3 DNA: TGTGCCAGCAGCTTAAGAGGGGGGAATGAGCAGTTCTTC
V gene: TRBV11-3
clone size: few
J gene: TRBJ2-1
D gene: NA

CDR3 protein: CASTPKGQGREKLFF
CDR3 DNA: TGTGCCAGCACCCCCAAGGGACAGGGTAGAGAAAAACTGTTTTTT
V gene: TRBV7-6
clone size: NA
J gene: TRBJ1-4
D gene: TRBD1

CDR3 protein: CAISPGQSYEQYF
CDR3 DNA: TGTGCCATCAGCCCCGGACAATCCTACGAGCAGTACTTC
V gene: TRBV10-3
clone size: NA
J gene: TRBJ2-7
D gene: NA

CDR3 protein: CASSLWGLRTETQYF
CDR3 DNA: TGTGCCAGCAGCTTGTGGGGGTTAAGGACGGAGACCCAGTACTTC
V gene: TRBV5-6
clone size: few
J gene: TRBJ2-5
D gene: NA

CDR3 protein: CATLGPGTGEYGYTF
CDR3 DNA: TGTGCCACCCTCGGCCCCGGGACAGGGGAATATGGCTACACCTTC
V gene: TRBV24-1
clone size: NA
J gene: TRBJ1-2
D gene: TRBD1

CDR3 protein: CAISEDFSPRNEQFF
CDR3 DNA: TGTGCCATCAGTGAAGACTTTTCCCCTCGGAATGAGCAGTTCTTC
V gene: TRBV10-3
clone size: many
J gene: TRBJ2-1
D gene: NA

CDR3 protein: CASSYPELLTQYF
CDR3 DNA: TGTGCCAGCAGTTACCCTGAACTTCTTACCCAGTACTTC
V gene: TRBV6-6
clone size: many
J gene: TRBJ2-5
D gene: NA

CDR3 protein: CASSVRDTDTDTQYF
CDR3 DNA: TGTGCCAGCAGTGTACGGGACACAGACACAGATACGCAGTATTTT
V gene: TRBV6-1
clone size: NA
J gene: TRBJ2-3
D gene: NA

CDR3 protein: CASSTSTTYEQYF
CDR3 DNA: TGTGCCAGCAGCACGTCGACCACCTACGAGCAGTACTTC
V gene: TRBV7-2
clone size: NA
J gene: TRBJ2-7
D gene: NA

CDR3 protein: CASSASGTLGTEAFF
CDR3 DNA: TGTGCCAGCAGTGCCTCCGGGACCCTTGGGACTGAAGCTTTCTTT
V gene: TRBV6-5
clone size: NA
J gene: TRBJ1-1
D gene: NA

CDR3 protein: CASSTRQERYEQYF
CDR3 DNA: TGTGCCAGTAGTACCCGACAGGAGAGGTACGAGCAGTACTTC
V gene: TRBV19
clone size: few
J gene: TRBJ2-7
D gene: NA

CDR3 protein: CASTEQGINQPQHF
CDR3 DNA: TGTGCCAGCACCGAACAGGGGATCAATCAGCCCCAGCATTTT
V gene: TRBV6-2/TRBV6-3
clone size: few
J gene: TRBJ1-5
D gene: TRBD1

CDR3 protein: CASSLEVAGGKNEQFF
CDR3 DNA: TGTGCCAGCAGCTTAGAAGTAGCGGGGGGGAAAAATGAGCAGTTCTTC
V gene: TRBV7-2
clone size: NA
J gene: TRBJ2-1
D gene: TRBD2

CDR3 protein: CASSLLGPPGGTQYF
CDR3 DNA: TGTGCCAGCAGTTTATTAGGACCCCCTGGAGGGACCCAGTACTTC
V gene: TRBV12-3/TRBV12-4
clone size: NA
J gene: TRBJ2-5
D gene: NA

CDR3 protein: CASSQGVAGGSLLNEQFF
CDR3 DNA: TGTGCCAGCAGCCAAGGCGTAGCGGGAGGTTCCCTACTCAATGAGCAGTTCTTC
V gene: TRBV14
clone size: NA
J gene: TRBJ2-1
D gene: TRBD2

CDR3 protein: CASSLAGLAGGETQYF
CDR3 DNA: TGTGCCAGCAGCTTAGCTGGGCTAGCGGGAGGAGAGACCCAGTACTTC
V gene: TRBV7-6
clone size: many
J gene: TRBJ2-5
D gene: TRBD2

CDR3 protein: CASSVEGGLAQGQFF
CDR3 DNA: TGTGCCAGCAGCGTAGAGGGTGGGCTAGCGCAAGGGCAGTTCTTC
V gene: TRBV9
clone size: few
J gene: TRBJ2-1
D gene: NA

CDR3 protein: CASSFPGQGASDTQYF
CDR3 DNA: TGTGCCAGCAGCTTCCCCGGACAGGGGGCCTCCGATACGCAGTATTTT
V gene: TRBV7-2
clone size: few
J gene: TRBJ2-3
D gene: TRBD1

CDR3 protein: CASSLGQGYNEQFF
CDR3 DNA: TGTGCCAGCAGCTTGGGACAGGGGTACAATGAGCAGTTCTTC
V gene: TRBV7-2
clone size: many
J gene: TRBJ2-1
D gene: TRBD1

CDR3 protein: CASSLTGGSNQPQHF
CDR3 DNA: TGTGCCAGCAGCCTGACTGGGGGTAGCAATCAGCCCCAGCATTTT
V gene: TRBV11-2
clone size: NA
J gene: TRBJ1-5
D gene: NA

CDR3 protein: CASSLSEGTLSYEQYF
CDR3 DNA: TGTGCCAGCAGTTTATCGGAGGGAACCCTCTCCTACGAGCAGTACTTC
V gene: TRBV27
clone size: NA
J gene: TRBJ2-7
D gene: NA

CDR3 protein: CASSFRGNTEAFF
CDR3 DNA: TGTGCCAGCAGCTTCAGGGGGAACACTGAAGCTTTCTTT
V gene: TRBV7-3
clone size: few
J gene: TRBJ1-1
D gene: NA

CDR3 protein: CASSVVIGREAFF
CDR3 DNA: TGTGCCAGCAGTGTAGTTATCGGTCGGGAAGCTTTCTTT
V gene: TRBV2
clone size: NA
J gene: TRBJ1-1
D gene: NA

CDR3 protein: CASSKAGGYNEQFF
CDR3 DNA: TGTGCCAGTAGTAAAGCGGGGGGTTACAATGAGCAGTTCTTC
V gene: TRBV19
clone size: NA
J gene: TRBJ2-1
D gene: TRBD2

CDR3 protein: CASSLVTTQFTDTQYF
CDR3 DNA: TGTGCCAGCAGCTTAGTTACTACCCAGTTCACAGATACGCAGTATTTT
V gene: TRBV7-2
clone size: few
J gene: TRBJ2-3
D gene: NA

CDR3 protein: CASSSGLAGNTDTQYF
CDR3 DNA: TGTGCCAGCAGCTCGGGACTAGCGGGGAACACAGATACGCAGTATTTT
V gene: TRBV7-2
clone size: few
J gene: TRBJ2-3
D gene: TRBD2

CDR3 protein: CASSGGQENTEAFF
CDR3 DNA: TGTGCCAGCAGCGGAGGACAGGAGAACACTGAAGCTTTCTTT
V gene: TRBV9
clone size: NA
J gene: TRBJ1-1
D gene: TRBD1

CDR3 protein: CASSQAGGTDTQYF
CDR3 DNA: TGCGCCAGCAGCCAAGCGGGAGGGACAGATACGCAGTATTTT
V gene: TRBV4-1
clone size: NA
J gene: TRBJ2-3
D gene: TRBD2

CDR3 protein: CASIKGRLAGPQETQYF
CDR3 DNA: TGTGCCAGCATCAAGGGGCGGCTAGCGGGGCCCCAAGAGACCCAGTACTTC
V gene: TRBV6-2/TRBV6-3
clone size: NA
J gene: TRBJ2-5
D gene: TRBD2

CDR3 protein: CASSPTGGMKTQYF
CDR3 DNA: TGTGCCAGCAGTCCGACAGGGGGCATGAAGACCCAGTACTTC
V gene: TRBV28
clone size: NA
J gene: TRBJ2-5
D gene: TRBD1

CDR3 protein: CASYRGRGRRDNEQFF
CDR3 DNA: TGTGCCAGCTACCGAGGGCGCGGTAGGAGAGACAATGAGCAGTTCTTC
V gene: TRBV7-2
clone size: few
J gene: TRBJ2-1
D gene: NA

CDR3 protein: CASSYSERGGTYNEQFF
CDR3 DNA: TGTGCCAGCAGTTATTCGGAGCGGGGGGGGACATACAATGAGCAGTTCTTC
V gene: TRBV6-2/TRBV6-3
clone size: NA
J gene: TRBJ2-1
D gene: TRBD2

CDR3 protein: CASGFSTGGNSNQPQHF
CDR3 DNA: TGTGCTAGTGGTTTTTCTACAGGGGGCAATAGCAATCAGCCCCAGCATTTT
V gene: TRBV12-5
clone size: NA
J gene: TRBJ1-5
D gene: TRBD1

CDR3 protein: CASSSRSYEQYF
CDR3 DNA: TGTGCCAGCAGTTCTCGATCCTACGAGCAGTACTTC
V gene: TRBV12-3/TRBV12-4
clone size: few
J gene: TRBJ2-7
D gene: NA

CDR3 protein: CASSLYRGPDTEAFF
CDR3 DNA: TGTGCCAGCAGCTTATATCGGGGGCCCGACACTGAAGCTTTCTTT
V gene: TRBV11-2
clone size: many
J gene: TRBJ1-1
D gene: NA

CDR3 protein: CATSRGALNTEAFF
CDR3 DNA: TGTGCCACCAGCAGAGGGGCTTTGAACACTGAAGCTTTCTTT
V gene: TRBV15
clone size: NA
J gene: TRBJ1-1
D gene: NA

CDR3 protein: CASSMDILDGYTF
CDR3 DNA: TGTGCCAGTAGTATGGACATCTTGGATGGCTACACCTTC
V gene: TRBV19
clone size: NA
J gene: TRBJ1-2
D gene: NA

CDR3 protein: CASSERGSSYNEQFF
CDR3 DNA: TGTGCCAGCAGTGAGAGGGGAAGCTCCTACAATGAGCAGTTCTTC
V gene: TRBV6-2/TRBV6-3
clone size: NA
J gene: TRBJ2-1
D gene: NA

CDR3 protein: CASSSTTDSSYNEQFF
CDR3 DNA: TGTGCCAGCAGCTCAACAACGGACAGCTCCTACAATGAGCAGTTCTTC
V gene: TRBV7-9
clone size: many
J gene: TRBJ2-1
D gene: NA

CDR3 protein: CASSLYRDETQYF
CDR3 DNA: TGTGCCAGCAGCCTCTACAGGGACGAGACCCAGTACTTC
V gene: TRBV28
clone size: many
J gene: TRBJ2-5
D gene: NA

CDR3 protein: CASSLVAGGNYNEQFF
CDR3 DNA: TGTGCCAGCAGTTTAGTGGCGGGAGGCAACTACAATGAGCAGTTCTTC
V gene: TRBV28
clone size: NA
J gene: TRBJ2-1
D gene: TRBD2

CDR3 protein: CASSLLGDRGAEAFF
CDR3 DNA: TGTGCCAGCAGCCTATTAGGGGACAGGGGCGCTGAAGCTTTCTTT
V gene: TRBV7-3
clone size: few
J gene: TRBJ1-1
D gene: TRBD1

CDR3 protein: CARQEPRELDYGYTF
CDR3 DNA: TGTGCCAGGCAGGAACCTAGGGAGCTTGACTATGGCTACACCTTC
V gene: TRBV12-3/TRBV12-4
clone size: many
J gene: TRBJ1-2
D gene: NA

CDR3 protein: CASSLTGAANEQFF
CDR3 DNA: TGTGCCAGCAGCTTAACGGGAGCAGCGAATGAGCAGTTCTTC
V gene: TRBV7-2
clone size: once
J gene: TRBJ2-1
D gene: NA

CDR3 protein: CASSSWRTEQFF
CDR3 DNA: TGTGCCAGCAGCTCCTGGAGGACTGAGCAGTTCTTC
V gene: TRBV7-8
clone size: few
J gene: TRBJ2-1
D gene: NA

CDR3 protein: CASSLAPGSSYEQYF
CDR3 DNA: TGTGCCAGCAGCTTAGCCCCAGGCAGCTCCTACGAGCAGTACTTC
V gene: TRBV7-9
clone size: NA
J gene: TRBJ2-7
D gene: NA